Listed below are T cell receptor beta chains from one sample, sequenced in a study of PD-1 blockade in classical Hodgkin lymphoma. Some clones are missing from TCRdb's copy, which holds only in-frame ones; the method was immunoSEQ multiplex PCR. The table includes over 6,500 clones, 78% detected once. The specimen was peripheral blood mononuclear cells (PBMCs), collected before the fourth cycle of nivolumab. The receptors shown here come from a human donor with classical Hodgkin lymphoma. Each CDR3 is given with its conserved first and last residue. D genes are given only for firm matches. Rows may omit the clone size; those that give it use once, few, many or a size class.

size	V	D	J	CDR3	DNA
-	TRBV6-1	-	TRBJ2-7	CASSEVHRSSYEQYF	TGTGCCAGCAGTGAAGTTCATAGGAGCTCCTACGAGCAGTACTTC
-	TRBV5-4	-	TRBJ2-1	CASSLGRWNEQFF	TGTGCCAGCAGCTTAGGCCGGTGGAATGAGCAGTTCTTC
once	TRBV5-1	-	TRBJ1-1	CASSLASRQLNTEAFF	TGCGCCAGCAGCTTGGCCTCTCGGCAGCTGAACACTGAAGCTTTCTTT
-	TRBV9	-	TRBJ2-3	CASSVLAASTDTQYF	TGTGCCAGCAGCGTCCTGGCGGCTAGCACAGATACGCAGTATTTT
medium-sized	TRBV11-2	-	TRBJ1-1	CASSLGQGSEAFF	TGTGCCAGCAGCTTAGGCCAGGGCAGCGAAGCTTTCTTT
-	TRBV13	-	TRBJ1-2	CASSLNPGAYGYTF	TGTGCCAGCAGCTTAAATCCGGGGGCCTATGGCTACACCTTC
once	TRBV27	-	TRBJ1-4	CASSLLGPHSTNEKLFF	TGTGCCAGCAGTTTATTAGGGCCTCACTCAACTAATGAAAAACTGTTTTTT
-	TRBV19	TRBD2	TRBJ2-7	CASSIEAGYEQYF	TGTGCCAGTAGTATCGAAGCGGGGTACGAGCAGTACTTC
once	TRBV6-5	TRBD1	TRBJ2-7	CASSYRDRGYEQYF	TGTGCCAGCAGTTACCGGGACAGGGGCTACGAGCAGTACTTC
-	TRBV7-6	-	TRBJ1-5	CASSLDTSQPQHF	TGTGCCAGCAGCCTAGATACCTCTCAGCCCCAGCATTTT
-	TRBV4-2	-	TRBJ2-3	CASSQLSDTQYF	TGTGCCAGCAGCCAACTATCAGATACGCAGTATTTT
-	TRBV4-2	-	TRBJ2-5	CASSQEGGRGPETQYF	TGTGCCAGCAGCCAAGAAGGGGGGAGGGGGCCGGAGACCCAGTACTTC
-	TRBV11-3	-	TRBJ1-4	CASSRSGRPLVKKLFF	TGTGCCAGCAGCAGGTCGGGCCGGCCCCTAGTGAAAAAACTGTTTTTT
-	TRBV9	-	TRBJ1-5	CASSVGGGLLQPQHF	TGTGCCAGCAGCGTAGGGGGAGGGTTGCTTCAGCCCCAGCATTTT
few	TRBV7-9	TRBD1	TRBJ1-2	CASSGQDGSNYGYTF	TGTGCCAGCTCCGGACAGGATGGATCTAACTATGGCTACACCTTC